This TCR beta chain was recovered during a study of blood T cell repertoires in COVID-19. Background on the study: Sites in the United States, Italy and Spain provided acute and convalescent COVID-19 samples.

Germline V gene lookup returns CDR1 LGHNA and CDR2 YSLEER. The ends were cut back, 0 bases at V and 1 base at J, with 5 bases in the middle. This CDR3 spans 14 amino acids. Authors' data handling: Estimation of nucleated cell counts was performed using reference gene primer amplification. Measured with immunoSEQ multiplex PCR; TCRdb has only the in-frame clones, and not every one. The DNA gave D and trimming, while V, J and clone size come from that table. Counted here are 400,000 to 550,000 clones, roughly 85% occurring once; the ten biggest clones make up under 2%. As concerns this clone: Other DNA sequences in the same sample also yield this CDR3.

The sample consisted of PBMCs or T cells enriched from blood (not recorded which). This TCR was sampled from a woman between 18 and 30 years old with acute COVID-19. The V gene is TRBV4-3, the J gene TRBJ2-3; no clear D gene. CDR3 amino acids: CASSQDQGTDTQYF. In DNA, the CDR3 is TGCGCCAGCAGCCAAGATCAGGGCACAGATACGCAGTATTTT.